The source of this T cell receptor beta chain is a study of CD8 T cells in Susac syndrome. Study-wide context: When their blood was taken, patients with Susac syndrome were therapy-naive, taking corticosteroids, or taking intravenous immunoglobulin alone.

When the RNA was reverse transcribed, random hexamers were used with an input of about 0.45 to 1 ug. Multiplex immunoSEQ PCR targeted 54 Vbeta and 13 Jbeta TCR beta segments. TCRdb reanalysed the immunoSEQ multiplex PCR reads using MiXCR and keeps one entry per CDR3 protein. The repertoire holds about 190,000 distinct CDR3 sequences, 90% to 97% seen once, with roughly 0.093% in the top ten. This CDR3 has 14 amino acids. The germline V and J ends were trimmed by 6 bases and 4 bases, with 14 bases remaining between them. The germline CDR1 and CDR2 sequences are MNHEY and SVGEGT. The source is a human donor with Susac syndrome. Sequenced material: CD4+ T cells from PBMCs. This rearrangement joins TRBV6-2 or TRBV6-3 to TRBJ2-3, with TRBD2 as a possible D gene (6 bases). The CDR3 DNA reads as TGTGCCAGCAGGATTAGCGGAGGAGCAGATACGCAGTATTTT. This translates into CASRISGGADTQYF.